The clone carrying this T cell receptor beta chain was seen just once. The data stem from a study of cytomegalovirus exposure and HLA in healthy donors. In the study overall: About 84% of a few hundred genotyped donors fell in the Caucasian-associated ancestry cluster.

The PCR employed 60 Vbeta primers together with 13 Jbeta primers. Repertoires were generated with immunoSEQ multiplex PCR, while TCRdb's copy carries only in-frame clones and drops some. The sample has 270,000 or so clones, around nine tenths seen once. Sequencing input: PBMCs. The TCR sequence derives from a girl aged 2 to 9 in good health and CMV-seronegative.

CDR3 nucleotide sequence: TGTGCCAGCAGCGCTCGGGGATACAGTGGCTACACCTTC. Protein: CASSARGYSGYTF. J is TRBJ1-2 and V is TRBV7-6; D remains unclear. CDR1 and CDR2 from the germline V gene are SGHVS and FNYEAQ. The CDR3 totals 13 residues. V was trimmed by 5 bases and J by 7 bases, leaving 14 bases between them.